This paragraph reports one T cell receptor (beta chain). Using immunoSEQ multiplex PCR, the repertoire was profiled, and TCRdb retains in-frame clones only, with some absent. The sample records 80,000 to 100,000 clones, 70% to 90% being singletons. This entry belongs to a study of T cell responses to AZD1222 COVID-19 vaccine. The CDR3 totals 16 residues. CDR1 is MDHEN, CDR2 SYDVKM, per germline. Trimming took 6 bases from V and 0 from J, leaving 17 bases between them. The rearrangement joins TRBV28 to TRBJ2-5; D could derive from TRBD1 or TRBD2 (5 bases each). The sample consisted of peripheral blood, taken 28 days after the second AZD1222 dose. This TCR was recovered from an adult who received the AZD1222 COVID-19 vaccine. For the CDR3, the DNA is TGTGCCAGCAGGTCGGCTTGGGACGGCAACCAAGAGACCCAGTACTTC. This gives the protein CASRSAWDGNQETQYF.